This passage covers 2 T cell receptor beta chains from one sample sequenced in a study of blood T cell repertoires in COVID-19. Repertoires were generated with immunoSEQ multiplex PCR, while TCRdb's copy carries only in-frame clones and drops some. The top ten hold approximately 0.86% of the sample, which has roughly 120,000 clones, 65% to 80% seen once. The specimen was peripheral blood. Every receptor here comes from a human donor with acute or convalescent COVID-19. The donor label of this sample is uncertain.

Written as DNA, the CDR3 is TGTGCCAGCAGCCGCCCCGGGATAACCTCCTACAATGAGCAGTTCTTC. Protein product: CASSRPGITSYNEQFF. The V call is TRBV7-4, the J call TRBJ2-1, with a weak D call TRBD2 (5 bases). V was pared by 5 bases and J by 0 bases, with 14 bases between. Germline CDR1 is SGHVT and CDR2 is SQSDAQ. CDR3 length: 16 residues.

The CDR3 is CASSLDKGRFYGYTF. CDR3 coding DNA: TGTGCCAGCAGCTTAGACAAGGGGCGGTTCTATGGCTACACCTTC. The chain has TRBV11-3 and TRBJ1-2; D is possibly TRBD1 (5 bases). V was cut by 0 bases and J by 4 bases, with 12 bases left in between. This CDR3 has 15 amino acids. CDR1 is SGHNT, CDR2 YENEEA, per germline.